This T cell receptor (beta chain) stems from a study of shared clonotypes between healthy human individuals. Study-level results: Only blood was sampled; tissue repertoires likely differ. Generally, estimated richness proved larger in naive subsets than it did in memory subsets. Sequencing depth was predicted to influence how clonotypes are shared among donors.

The CDR3 is 14 residues long. The germline V gene has CDR1 SNHLY and CDR2 FYNNEI. Trimming took off 6 bases at V and 0 bases at J, with 9 bases between the two ends. Method: immunoSEQ multiplex PCR; TCRdb's copy keeps in-frame clones and lacks some. The sample records roughly 700,000 clones, around 90% being singletons. On this clone itself: Its specificity is unknown.

The sample was memory CD8+ T cells from PBMCs. Specified subset: CD45RO+ cells pooled with CCR7-negative TemRA cells. This TCR derives from a man between 18 and 35 years old in good health. Some clones in this sample may be carry-over from other donors' samples. This rearrangement joins TRBV2 to TRBJ1-5; perhaps TRBD1 as D (5 bases). The CDR3 bases are TGTGCCAGCAGCTCCAGGGTTAGCAATCAGCCCCAGCATTTT. This encodes CASSSRVSNQPQHF.